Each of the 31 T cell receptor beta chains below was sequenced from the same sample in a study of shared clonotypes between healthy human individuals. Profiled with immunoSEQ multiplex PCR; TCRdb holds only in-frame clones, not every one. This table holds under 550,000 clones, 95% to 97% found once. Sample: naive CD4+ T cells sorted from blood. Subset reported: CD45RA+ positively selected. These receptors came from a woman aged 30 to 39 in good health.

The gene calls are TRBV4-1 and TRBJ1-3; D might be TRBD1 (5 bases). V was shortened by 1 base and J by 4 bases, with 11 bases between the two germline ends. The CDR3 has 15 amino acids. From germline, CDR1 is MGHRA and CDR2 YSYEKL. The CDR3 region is CASSQVPTAGNTIYF. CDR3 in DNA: TGCGCCAGCAGCCAAGTCCCGACAGCAGGAAACACCATATATTTT.

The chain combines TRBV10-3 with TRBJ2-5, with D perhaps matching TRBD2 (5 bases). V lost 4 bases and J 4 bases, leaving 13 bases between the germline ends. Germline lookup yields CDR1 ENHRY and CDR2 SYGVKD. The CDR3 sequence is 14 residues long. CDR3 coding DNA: TGTGCCATCAGTGGCGATCGGGGTAGAGAGACCCAGTACTTC. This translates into CAISGDRGRETQYF.

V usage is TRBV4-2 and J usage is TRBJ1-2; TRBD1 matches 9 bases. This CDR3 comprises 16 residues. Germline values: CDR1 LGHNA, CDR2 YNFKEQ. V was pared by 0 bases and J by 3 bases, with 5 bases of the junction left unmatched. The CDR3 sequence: CASSQEPGQGHYGYTF. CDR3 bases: TGTGCCAGCAGCCAAGAACCGGGACAGGGACACTATGGCTACACCTTC.

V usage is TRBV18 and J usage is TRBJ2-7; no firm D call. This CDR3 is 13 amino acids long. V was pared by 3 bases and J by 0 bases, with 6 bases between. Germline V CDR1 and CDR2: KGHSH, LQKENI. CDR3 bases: TGTGCCAGCTCACCCCGAGACTCCTACGAGCAGTACTTC. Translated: CASSPRDSYEQYF.

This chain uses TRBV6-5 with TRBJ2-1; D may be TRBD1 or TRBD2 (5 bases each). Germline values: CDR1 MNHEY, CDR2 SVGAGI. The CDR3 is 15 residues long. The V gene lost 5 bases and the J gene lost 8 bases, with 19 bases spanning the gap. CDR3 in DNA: TGTGCCAGCAGTACGTCCGGGACCCCGAGTCATGAGCAGTTCTTC. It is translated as CASSTSGTPSHEQFF.

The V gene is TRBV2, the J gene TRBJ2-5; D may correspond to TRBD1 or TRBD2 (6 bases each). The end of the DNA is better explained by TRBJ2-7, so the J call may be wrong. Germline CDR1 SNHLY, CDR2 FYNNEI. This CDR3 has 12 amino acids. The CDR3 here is CASGGRRDEQYF. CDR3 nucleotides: TGTGCCAGCGGGGGGCGTAGGGACGAGCAGTACTTC.

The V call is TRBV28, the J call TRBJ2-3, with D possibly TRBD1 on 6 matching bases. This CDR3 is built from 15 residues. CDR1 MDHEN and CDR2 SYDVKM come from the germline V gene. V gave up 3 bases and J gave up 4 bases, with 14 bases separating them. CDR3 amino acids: CASSFGVHRADTQYF. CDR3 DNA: TGTGCCAGCAGTTTCGGGGTTCACAGGGCAGATACGCAGTATTTT.

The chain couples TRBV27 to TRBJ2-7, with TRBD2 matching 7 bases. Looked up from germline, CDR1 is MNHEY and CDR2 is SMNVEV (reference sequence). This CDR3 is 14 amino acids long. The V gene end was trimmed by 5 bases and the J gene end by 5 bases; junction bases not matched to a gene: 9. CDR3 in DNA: TGTGCCAGCAGTCAACGACTAGCCGTCCACGAGCAGTACTTC. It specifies CASSQRLAVHEQYF.

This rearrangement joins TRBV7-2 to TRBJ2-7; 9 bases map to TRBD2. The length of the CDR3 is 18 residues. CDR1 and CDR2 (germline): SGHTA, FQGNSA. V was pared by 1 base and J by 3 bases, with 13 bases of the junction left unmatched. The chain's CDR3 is CASSLVSSGRSEFYEQYF. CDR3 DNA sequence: TGTGCCAGCAGCTTAGTTTCGAGCGGGAGGTCGGAATTCTACGAGCAGTACTTC.

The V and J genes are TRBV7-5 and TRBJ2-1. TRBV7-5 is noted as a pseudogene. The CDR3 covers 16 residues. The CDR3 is CVRSPTTDRYSNEQFF. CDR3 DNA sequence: TGTGTCAGAAGTCCTACGACGGATAGATATTCAAATGAGCAGTTCTTC.

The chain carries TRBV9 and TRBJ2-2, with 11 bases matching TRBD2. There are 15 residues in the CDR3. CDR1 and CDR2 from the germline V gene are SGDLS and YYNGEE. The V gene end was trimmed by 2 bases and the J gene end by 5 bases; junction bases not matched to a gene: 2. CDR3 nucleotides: TGTGCCAGCAGCGTTAGCGGGAGGGTAACCGGGGAGCTGTTTTTT. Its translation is CASSVSGRVTGELFF.

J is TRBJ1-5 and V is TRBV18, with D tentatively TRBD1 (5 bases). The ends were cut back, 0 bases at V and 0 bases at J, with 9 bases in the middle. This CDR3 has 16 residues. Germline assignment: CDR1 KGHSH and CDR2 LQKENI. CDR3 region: CASSPPGTDSNQPQHF. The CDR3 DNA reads TGTGCCAGCTCACCACCCGGGACGGATAGCAATCAGCCCCAGCATTTT.

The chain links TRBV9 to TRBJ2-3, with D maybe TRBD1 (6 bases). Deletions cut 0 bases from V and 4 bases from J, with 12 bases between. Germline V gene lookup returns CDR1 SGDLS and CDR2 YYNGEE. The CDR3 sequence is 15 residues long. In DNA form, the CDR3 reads TGTGCCAGCAGCGTAGGTCCAGGGGATGCAGATACGCAGTATTTT. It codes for CASSVGPGDADTQYF.

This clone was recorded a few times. DNA for the CDR3: TGTGCCAGCAGCCAAGATGAAGCCGGGGAGCTGTTTTTT. As protein: CASSQDEAGELFF. V usage is TRBV4-2 and J usage is TRBJ2-2; D unclear. CDR3 length: 13 residues. V dropped 0 bases and J dropped 6 bases, with 5 bases sitting between them. Per the germline V gene, CDR1 is LGHNA and CDR2 is YNFKEQ.

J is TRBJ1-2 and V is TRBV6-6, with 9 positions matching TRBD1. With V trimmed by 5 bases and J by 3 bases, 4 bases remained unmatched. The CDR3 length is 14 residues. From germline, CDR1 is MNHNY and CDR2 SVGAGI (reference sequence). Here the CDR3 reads CASSRTGEDYGYTF. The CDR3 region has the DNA TGTGCCAGCAGTCGGACAGGGGAGGACTATGGCTACACCTTC.

This chain's CDR3 is CASSRLGSTGGAGYGYTF. The CDR3 nucleotides read TGTGCCAGCAGCCGCTTAGGGTCTACAGGGGGCGCCGGCTATGGCTACACCTTC. The chain couples TRBV7-9 to TRBJ1-2; 9 nucleotides line up with TRBD1. CDR1 and CDR2 (germline): SEHNR, FQNEAQ (reference sequence). The CDR3 has 18 amino acids. V was clipped by 5 bases and J by 4 bases; unmatched bases: 17.

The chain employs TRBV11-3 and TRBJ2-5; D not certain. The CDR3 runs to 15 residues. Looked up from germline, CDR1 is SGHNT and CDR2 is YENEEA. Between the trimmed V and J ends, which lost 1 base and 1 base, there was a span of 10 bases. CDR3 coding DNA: TGTGCCAGCAGCTTAGGTGGCAACGCCCAAGAGACCCAGTACTTC. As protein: CASSLGGNAQETQYF.

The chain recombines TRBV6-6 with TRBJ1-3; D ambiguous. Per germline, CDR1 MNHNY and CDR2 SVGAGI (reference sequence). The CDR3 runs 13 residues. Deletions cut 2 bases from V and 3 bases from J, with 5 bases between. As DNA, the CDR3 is TGTGCCAGCAGTTACACCTATGGAAACACCATATATTTT. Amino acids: CASSYTYGNTIYF.

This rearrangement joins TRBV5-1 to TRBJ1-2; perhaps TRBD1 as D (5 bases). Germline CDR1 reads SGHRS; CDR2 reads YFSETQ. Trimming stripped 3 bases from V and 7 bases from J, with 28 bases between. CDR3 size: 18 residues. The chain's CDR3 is CASSSKLGHRLHGAGYTF. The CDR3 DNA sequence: TGCGCCAGCAGCTCCAAACTTGGACACCGACTTCATGGTGCTGGCTACACCTTC.

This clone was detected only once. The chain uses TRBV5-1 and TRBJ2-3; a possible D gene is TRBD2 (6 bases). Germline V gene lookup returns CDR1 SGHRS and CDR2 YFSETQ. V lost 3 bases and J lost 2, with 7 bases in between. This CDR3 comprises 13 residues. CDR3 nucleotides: TGCGCCAGCAGCTGGGACTTCACAGATACGCAGTATTTT. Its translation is CASSWDFTDTQYF. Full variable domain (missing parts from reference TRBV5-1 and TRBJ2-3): KAGVTQTPRYLIKTRGQQVTLSCSPISGHRSVSWYQQTPGQGLQFLFEYFSETQRNKGNFPGRFSGRQFSNSRSEMNVSTLELGDSALYLCASSWDFTDTQYFGPGTRLTVL.

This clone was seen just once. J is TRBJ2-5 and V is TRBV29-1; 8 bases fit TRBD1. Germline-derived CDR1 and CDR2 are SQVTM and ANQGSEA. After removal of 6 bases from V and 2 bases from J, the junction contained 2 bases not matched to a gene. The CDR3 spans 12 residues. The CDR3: CSVDRDQETQYF. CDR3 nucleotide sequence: TGCAGCGTGGACAGGGATCAAGAGACCCAGTACTTC. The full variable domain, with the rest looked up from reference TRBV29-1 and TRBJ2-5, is SAVISQKPSRDICQRGTSLTIQCQVDSQVTMMFWYRQQPGQSLTLIATANQGSEATYESGFVIDKFPISRPNLTFSTLTVSNMSPEDSSIYLCSVDRDQETQYFGPGTRLLVL.

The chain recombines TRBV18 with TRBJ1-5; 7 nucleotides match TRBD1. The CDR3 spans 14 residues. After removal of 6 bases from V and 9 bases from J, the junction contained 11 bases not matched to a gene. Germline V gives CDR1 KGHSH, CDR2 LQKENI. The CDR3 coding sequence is TGTGCCAGCTCGCGGGACAGCTCATGGTCGCCCCAGCATTTT. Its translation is CASSRDSSWSPQHF.

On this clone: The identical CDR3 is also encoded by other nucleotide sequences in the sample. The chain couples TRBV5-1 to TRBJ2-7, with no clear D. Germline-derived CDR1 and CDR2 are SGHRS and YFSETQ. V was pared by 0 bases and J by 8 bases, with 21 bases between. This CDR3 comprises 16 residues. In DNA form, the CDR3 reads TGCGCCAGCAGCTTGGCCGCTTCAGCCCCAGTTTCGAAGCAGTACTTC. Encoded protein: CASSLAASAPVSKQYF.

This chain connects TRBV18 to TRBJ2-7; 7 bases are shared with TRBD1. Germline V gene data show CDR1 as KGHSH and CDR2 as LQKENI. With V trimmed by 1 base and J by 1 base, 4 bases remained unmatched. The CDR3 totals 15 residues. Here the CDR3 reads CASSPLGTASYEQYF. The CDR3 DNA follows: TGTGCCAGCTCACCACTCGGGACAGCATCCTACGAGCAGTACTTC.

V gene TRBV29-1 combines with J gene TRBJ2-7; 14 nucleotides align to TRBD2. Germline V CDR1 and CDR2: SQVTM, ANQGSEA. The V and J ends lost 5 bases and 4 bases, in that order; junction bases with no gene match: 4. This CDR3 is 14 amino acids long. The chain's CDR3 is CSVSGTSGRYEQYF. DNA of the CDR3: TGCAGCGTTTCTGGGACTAGCGGGAGATACGAGCAGTACTTC.

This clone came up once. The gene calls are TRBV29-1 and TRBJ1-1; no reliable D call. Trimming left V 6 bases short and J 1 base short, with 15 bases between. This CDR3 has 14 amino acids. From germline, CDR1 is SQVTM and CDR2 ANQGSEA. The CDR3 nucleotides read TGCAGCGTGAAAACCGGGAGAACGAACACTGAAGCTTTCTTT. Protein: CSVKTGRTNTEAFF.

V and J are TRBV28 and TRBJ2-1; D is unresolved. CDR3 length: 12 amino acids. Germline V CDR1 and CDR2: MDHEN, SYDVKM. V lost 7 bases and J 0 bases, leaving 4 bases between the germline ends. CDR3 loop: CASKLSYNEQFF. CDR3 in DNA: TGTGCCAGCAAGCTCTCCTACAATGAGCAGTTCTTC.

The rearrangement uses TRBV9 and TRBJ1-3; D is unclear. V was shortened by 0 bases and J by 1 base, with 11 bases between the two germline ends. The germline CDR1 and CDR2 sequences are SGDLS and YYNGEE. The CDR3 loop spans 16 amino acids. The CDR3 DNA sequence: TGTGCCAGCAGCGTAGACCCAGAGGTTTCTGGAAACACCATATATTTT. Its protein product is CASSVDPEVSGNTIYF.

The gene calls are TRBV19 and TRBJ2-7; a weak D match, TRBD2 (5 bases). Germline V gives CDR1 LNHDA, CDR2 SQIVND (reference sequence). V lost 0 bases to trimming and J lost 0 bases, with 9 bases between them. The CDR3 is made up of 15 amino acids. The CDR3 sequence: CASSIESGNSYEQYF. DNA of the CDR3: TGTGCCAGTAGTATAGAGTCGGGAAACTCCTACGAGCAGTACTTC.

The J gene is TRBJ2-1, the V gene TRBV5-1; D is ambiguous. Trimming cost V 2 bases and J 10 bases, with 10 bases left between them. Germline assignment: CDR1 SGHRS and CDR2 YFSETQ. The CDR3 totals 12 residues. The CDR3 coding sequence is TGCGCCAGCAGCTTAGGAGTTCGGGAGCAGTTCTTC. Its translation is CASSLGVREQFF. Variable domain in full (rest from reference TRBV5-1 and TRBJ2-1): KAGVTQTPRYLIKTRGQQVTLSCSPISGHRSVSWYQQTPGQGLQFLFEYFSETQRNKGNFPGRFSGRQFSNSRSEMNVSTLELGDSALYLCASSLGVREQFFGPGTRLTVL.

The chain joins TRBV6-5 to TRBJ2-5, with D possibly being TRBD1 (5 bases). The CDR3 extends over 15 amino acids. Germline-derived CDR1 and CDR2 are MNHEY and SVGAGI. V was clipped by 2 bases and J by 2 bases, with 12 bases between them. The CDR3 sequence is CASSYVRQGQETQYF. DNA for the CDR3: TGTGCCAGCAGTTACGTCCGGCAGGGACAAGAGACCCAGTACTTC.